This T cell receptor (beta chain) was retrieved from a study of regulatory T cells in long-lasting Graves disease. Whole-study findings and limits: Those with persistent Graves' had less TCR diversity than newly diagnosed patients.

Time point defined: newly diagnosed GD, antithyroid drugs for less than 3 months. RNA isolated from PBMCs was used to make the TCR library. There are a few counts of this clonotype. Its cognate antigen is unknown. TCR beta libraries were built with iRepertoire HTBI primers and Arm-PCR of CDR3 regions. TCRdb recomputed calls from the multiplex PCR reads with MiXCR, one row per CDR3 protein. The sample contains over 500,000 distinct CDR3 sequences, about 15% of which appear only once. V gave up 5 bases and J gave up 8 bases; unmatched junction bases: 8. The germline V gene has CDR1 DFQATT and CDR2 SNEGSKA (reference sequence). The CDR3 is 15 residues long. These records were also assigned to another study, of T cells in Graves' hyperthyroidism and ophthalmopathy. That work adds: Most thyroid clonotypes expanded above 0.001 were also detected in blood. Through a model of 13 V-J features, ophthalmopathy was separated from stable hyperthyroidism.

The V gene is TRBV20-1, the J gene TRBJ2-1; TRBD2 agrees at 14 bases. The receptor comes from a woman in her twenties or thirties with Graves disease. The sample in question was peripheral blood mononuclear cells (PBMCs), obtained at new diagnosis, from a patient treated with antithyroid drugs. CDR3 nucleotide sequence: TGCAGTGCTCTAAAACCGGGACTAGCGGGAGATGAGCAGTTCTTC. Translation: CSALKPGLAGDEQFF.